This TCR beta chain was captured in a study of T cell changes during pregnancy in multiple sclerosis. Sequenced by immunoSEQ multiplex PCR; TCRdb stores in-frame clones only, minus some. Among tens of thousands of clones listed, 91% were seen once. This clone appeared once. The material sequenced was CD4+ T cells from peripheral blood mononuclear cells, taken in the first trimester of pregnancy. This sequence was found in a female donor with multiple sclerosis, enrolled in a pregnancy study.

For the CDR3, the DNA is TGTGCCAGCAGCTTACGGGGGGCCGACACAGATACGCAGTATTTT. It encodes CASSLRGADTDTQYF. The chain combines TRBV7-2 with TRBJ2-3; a possible D gene is TRBD2 (7 bases). The CDR3 loop spans 15 amino acids. V was trimmed by 2 bases and J by 2 bases, leaving 11 bases between them. CDR1 is SGHTA and CDR2 is FQGNSA in the germline V gene.